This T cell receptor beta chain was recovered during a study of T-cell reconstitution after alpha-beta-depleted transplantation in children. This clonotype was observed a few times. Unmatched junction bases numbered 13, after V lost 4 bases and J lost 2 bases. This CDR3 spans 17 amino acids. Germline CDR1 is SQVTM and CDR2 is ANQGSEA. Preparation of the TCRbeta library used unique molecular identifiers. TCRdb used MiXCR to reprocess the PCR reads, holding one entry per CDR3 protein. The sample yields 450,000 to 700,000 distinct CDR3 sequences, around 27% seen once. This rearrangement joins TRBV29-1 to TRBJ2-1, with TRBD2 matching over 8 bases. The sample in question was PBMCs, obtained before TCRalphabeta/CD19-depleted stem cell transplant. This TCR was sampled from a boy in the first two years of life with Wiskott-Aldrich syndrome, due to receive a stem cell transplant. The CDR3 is CSVGERGTSGAYNEQFF. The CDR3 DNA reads TGCAGCGTTGGGGAGAGGGGAACTAGCGGAGCCTACAATGAGCAGTTCTTC.